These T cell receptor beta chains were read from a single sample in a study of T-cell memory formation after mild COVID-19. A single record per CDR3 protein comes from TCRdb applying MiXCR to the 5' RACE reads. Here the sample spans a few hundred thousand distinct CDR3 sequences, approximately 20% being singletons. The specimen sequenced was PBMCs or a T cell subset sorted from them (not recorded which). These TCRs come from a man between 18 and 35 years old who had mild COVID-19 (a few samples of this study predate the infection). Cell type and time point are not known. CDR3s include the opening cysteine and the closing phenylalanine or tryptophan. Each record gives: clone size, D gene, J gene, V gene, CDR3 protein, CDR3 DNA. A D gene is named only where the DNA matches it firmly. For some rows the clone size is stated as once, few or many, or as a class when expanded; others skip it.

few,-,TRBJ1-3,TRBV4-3,CASSQDWAGSGNTIYF,TGCGCCAGCAGCCAAGATTGGGCAGGTTCGGGAAACACCATATATTTT
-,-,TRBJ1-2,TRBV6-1,CASSDDSVSSYGYTF,TGTGCCAGCAGTGACGACAGCGTATCCTCTTATGGCTACACCTTC
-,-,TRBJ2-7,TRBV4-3,CASSLDRGAPYEQYF,TGCGCCAGCAGCCTAGATAGGGGGGCGCCCTACGAGCAGTACTTC
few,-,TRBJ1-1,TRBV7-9,CASSLDLEDEAFF,TGTGCCAGCAGCTTGGATCTGGAGGACGAAGCTTTCTTT
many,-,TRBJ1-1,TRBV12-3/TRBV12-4,CASRITEAFF,TGTGCCAGCCGCATAACTGAAGCTTTCTTT
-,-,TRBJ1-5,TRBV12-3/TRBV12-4,CASSTTGPQPQHF,TGTGCCAGCAGCACAACAGGTCCCCAGCCCCAGCATTTT
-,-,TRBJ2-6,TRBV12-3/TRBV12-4,CASGYAGANVLTF,TGTGCCAGCGGATACGCTGGGGCCAACGTCCTGACTTTC
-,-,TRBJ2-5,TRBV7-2,CASSPGAFSGWYQETQYF,TGTGCCAGCAGCCCGGGGGCCTTTTCCGGTTGGTACCAAGAGACCCAGTACTTC
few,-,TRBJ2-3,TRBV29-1,CSVVGLRGTDTQYF,TGCAGCGTTGTCGGGTTGCGAGGGACAGATACGCAGTATTTT
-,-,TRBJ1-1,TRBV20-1,CSAPGSTEAFF,TGCAGTGCTCCAGGCTCCACTGAAGCTTTCTTT
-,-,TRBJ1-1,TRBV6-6,CASTHPGAEAFF,TGTGCCAGCACCCACCCAGGCGCTGAAGCTTTCTTT
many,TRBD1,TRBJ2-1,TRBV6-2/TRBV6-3,CASSPRQGHEQFF,TGTGCCAGCAGTCCCCGACAGGGGCATGAGCAGTTCTTC
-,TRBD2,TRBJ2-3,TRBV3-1,CASSQPSGGEDTQYF,TGTGCCAGCAGCCAGCCTAGCGGGGGGGAGGATACGCAGTATTTT
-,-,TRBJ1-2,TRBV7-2,CASSLGGNGYTF,TGTGCCAGCAGCTTAGGAGGGAATGGCTACACCTTC
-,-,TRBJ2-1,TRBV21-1,CASSSSDRSAANEQFF,TGTGCCAGCAGCTCCTCGGACAGGTCCGCGGCCAATGAGCAGTTCTTC
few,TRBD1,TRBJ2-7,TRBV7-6,CASSLVRGLHEQYF,TGTGCCAGCAGCTTAGTCAGGGGGCTTCACGAGCAGTACTTC
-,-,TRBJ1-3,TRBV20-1,CSARNGNTIYF,TGCAGTGCTAGAAACGGAAACACCATATATTTT
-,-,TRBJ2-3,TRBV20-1,CSAREGVRGTDTQYF,TGCAGTGCTAGAGAGGGGGTCCGGGGGACAGATACGCAGTATTTT
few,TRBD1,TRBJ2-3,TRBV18,CASSPTQGATDTQYF,TGTGCCAGCTCACCGACCCAGGGGGCCACAGATACGCAGTATTTT
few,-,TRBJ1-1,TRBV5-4,CASSLGPGMNTEAFF,TGTGCCAGCAGCTTGGGTCCGGGCATGAACACTGAAGCTTTCTTT
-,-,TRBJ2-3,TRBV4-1,CASSQVPTDTQYF,TGCGCCAGCAGCCAAGTTCCGACAGATACGCAGTATTTT
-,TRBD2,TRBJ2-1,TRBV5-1,CASSSGLASNEQFF,TGCGCCAGCAGCTCGGGACTAGCGTCAAATGAGCAGTTCTTC
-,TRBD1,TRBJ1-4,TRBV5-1,CASSYDGTGVNEKLFF,TGCGCCAGCAGTTATGACGGCACAGGGGTTAATGAAAAACTGTTTTTT
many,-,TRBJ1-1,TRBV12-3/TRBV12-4,CASSLPGQEAFF,TGTGCCAGCAGTTTACCGGGACAAGAAGCTTTCTTT
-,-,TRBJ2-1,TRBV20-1,CSARAPVYGDNEQFF,TGCAGTGCTAGAGCTCCCGTTTATGGGGACAATGAGCAGTTCTTC
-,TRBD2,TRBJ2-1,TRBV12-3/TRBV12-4,CASSPSGDYNEQFF,TGTGCCAGCAGTCCTAGCGGGGACTACAATGAGCAGTTCTTC
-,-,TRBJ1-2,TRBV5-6,CASSLARGIYGYTF,TGTGCCAGCAGCTTGGCACGGGGTATCTATGGCTACACCTTC